Below are 15 T cell receptor beta chains sequenced from a single sample in a study of a mutant IDH1 vaccine in newly diagnosed glioma. Time point denoted: baseline, week 1 (first vaccination visit). Sample treatment: pre-vaccination baseline after standard-of-care therapy. Only in-frame clones appear in the TCRdb table, and some are missing; sequencing was by immunoSEQ multiplex PCR. Among around 89,000 clones listed, 80% to 90% were seen once. Here the sequenced sample was PBMCs, taken from a glioma patient treated with radiotherapy, temozolomide or both. These receptors were collected from a woman aged 45-65 years with glioma.

CDR3: CASSARTSGGLYF. In DNA form, the CDR3 reads TGTGCCAGCAGCGCTCGGACTAGCGGGGGGCTGTATTTT. The J gene is TRBJ2-3, the V gene TRBV9; 14 bases agree with TRBD2. V shed 3 bases, J shed 14 bases, and the junction held 5 bases outside the gene matches. The CDR3 extends over 13 amino acids. The germline CDR1 and CDR2 sequences are SGDLS and YYNGEE.

This rearrangement joins TRBV7-9 to TRBJ2-2, with D uncertain. Trimming removed 2 bases at V and 3 bases at J, with 16 bases between. The length of the CDR3 is 17 residues. Germline V gene data show CDR1 as SEHNR and CDR2 as FQNEAQ (reference sequence). The CDR3 sequence: CASSLPIPGSHTGELFF. CDR3 DNA: TGTGCCAGCAGCTTACCCATTCCCGGGTCCCACACCGGGGAGCTGTTTTTT.

The J gene is TRBJ1-4, the V gene TRBV5-5, with unresolved D. The V end lost 6 bases, the J end lost 7 bases, and 19 bases lay between the germline ends. Germline values: CDR1 SGHKS, CDR2 YYEKEE (reference sequence). The CDR3 is 15 residues long. The CDR3 nucleotides are TGTGCCAGCACCCTCGGCGGATCAATAGTTGAAAAACTGTTTTTT. Residues: CASTLGGSIVEKLFF.

This clone was counted between two and nine times. This chain joins TRBV28 and TRBJ2-5; D gene uncertain. The CDR3 extends over 12 amino acids. The germline gives CDR1 MDHEN, CDR2 SYDVKM. With 1 base removed from V and 5 bases from J, the gap between germline ends came to 5 bases. CDR3 amino acids: CASSLFTETQYF. CDR3 coding DNA: TGTGCCAGCAGTTTATTTACGGAGACCCAGTACTTC. The full variable domain, in which reference TRBV28 and TRBJ2-5 provide the parts outside the CDR3, is DVKVTQSSRYLVKRTGEKVFLECVQDMDHENMFWYRQDPGLGLRLIYFSYDVKMKEKGDIPEGYSVSREKKERFSLILESASTNQTSMYLCASSLFTETQYFGPGTRLLVL.

This clone came up many times. The chain is built from TRBV23-1 and TRBJ1-1, with 7 bases aligning to TRBD1. TRBV23-1 is an open reading frame, and its role is uncertain. V lost 2 bases to trimming and J lost 1 base; unmatched junction nucleotides: 1. The CDR3 totals 14 residues. The CDR3 DNA follows: TGCGCCAGCAGTCAAGGGGACAGGAACACTGAAGCTTTCTTT. Its translation is CASSQGDRNTEAFF.

A single count supports this clone. This chain connects TRBV7-6 to TRBJ2-1; D uncertain. Per germline, CDR1 SGHVS and CDR2 FNYEAQ. The V and J ends lost 5 bases and 7 bases respectively, with 12 bases between them. There are 13 residues in the CDR3. The CDR3 bases are TGTGCCAGCAGCCCCGGGCCCTCGAATGAGCAGTTCTTC. It translates to CASSPGPSNEQFF.

This clone was recorded a few times. This chain links TRBV6-5 with TRBJ1-4, with D perhaps matching TRBD1 (6 bases). The germline V gene encodes CDR1 MNHEY and CDR2 SVGAGI. Between the trimmed V and J ends, which lost 6 bases and 0 bases, there was a span of 8 bases. This CDR3 spans 14 amino acids. CDR3 bases: TGTGCCAGCAGGGACAGTGCAACTAATGAAAAACTGTTTTTT. It yields the protein CASRDSATNEKLFF.

The gene calls are TRBV11-2 and TRBJ2-7; no clear D gene. CDR1 and CDR2 from the germline V gene are SGHAT and FQNNGV. This CDR3 spans 12 amino acids. Trimming pared 3 bases from V and 2 bases from J, leaving 5 bases between. The CDR3, as DNA: TGTGCCAGCAGCTTCGGCCCCTACGAGCAGTACTTC. Its protein product is CASSFGPYEQYF.

V and J are TRBV2 and TRBJ2-5; D is unresolved. There are 15 residues in the CDR3. Germline CDR1 reads SNHLY; CDR2 reads FYNNEI. Trimming took 1 base from V and 5 from J, leaving 14 bases between them. This CDR3 reads CASSEDQRTRETQYF. CDR3 sequence (DNA): TGTGCCAGCAGTGAAGACCAGAGGACGAGGGAGACCCAGTACTTC.

The CDR3, as DNA: TGTGCCAGCAGCCCCCCTGCGGAGCGGTACTCTGGAAACACCATATATTTT. Amino acids: CASSPPAERYSGNTIYF. The V gene is TRBV7-9, the J gene TRBJ1-3; no firm D call. The germline V gene has CDR1 SEHNR and CDR2 FQNEAQ (reference sequence). The ends were cut back, 5 bases at V and 0 bases at J, with 17 bases in the middle. This CDR3 has 17 residues.

V usage is TRBV28 and J usage is TRBJ1-2; 9 bases agree with TRBD1. This CDR3 region has 17 residues. V shed 3 bases, J shed 6 bases, and the junction held 14 bases outside the gene matches. Germline V gene lookup returns CDR1 MDHEN and CDR2 SYDVKM. The CDR3 DNA is TGTGCCAGCAGTTTCCCCCCGGGACAGGGTGGGATCCATGGCTACACCTTC. It codes for CASSFPPGQGGIHGYTF.

The V gene is TRBV6-5, the J gene TRBJ2-7; the D is unclear. The ends were cut back, 5 bases at V and 2 bases at J, with 10 bases in the middle. CDR3 length equals 13 residues. The germline V gene has CDR1 MNHEY and CDR2 SVGAGI. CDR3 DNA sequence: TGTGCCAGCAGTGCCCCCAAGACCTACGAGCAGTACTTC. Residues: CASSAPKTYEQYF.

This clone appeared a few times. The CDR3 is CASSLEGRNYGYTF. The DNA of the CDR3 is TGTGCCAGCAGTTTAGAGGGGAGGAACTATGGCTACACCTTC. The chain carries TRBV27 and TRBJ1-2; D possibly corresponds to TRBD1 (5 bases). V was pared by 2 bases and J by 2 bases, with 9 bases between. This CDR3 has 14 residues. Germline V lookup: CDR1 MNHEY, CDR2 SMNVEV (reference sequence).

The gene calls are TRBV5-4 and TRBJ2-3; 13 nucleotides align to TRBD2. Germline CDR1 and CDR2: SGHNT and YYREEE (reference sequence). V dropped 4 bases and J dropped 4; count of bases not matched to a gene: 3. The CDR3 has 15 residues. CDR3 amino acids: CASSKTSGGADTQYF. CDR3 coding DNA: TGTGCCAGCAGCAAAACTAGCGGGGGGGCAGATACGCAGTATTTT. The variable domain in full, completed from reference TRBV5-4 and TRBJ2-3, reads ETGVTQSPTHLIKTRGQQVTLRCSSQSGHNTVSWYQQALGQGPQFIFQYYREEENGRGNFPPRFSGLQFPNYSSELNVNALELDDSALYLCASSKTSGGADTQYFGPGTRLTVL.

CDR3 nucleotides: TGCGCCAGCAGCCATGGGGGAGGGGACCCTGGCTACACCTTC. Its protein product is CASSHGGGDPGYTF. The V gene is TRBV4-1, the J gene TRBJ1-2; D is perhaps TRBD1 (5 bases). With 3 bases removed from V and 7 bases from J, the gap between germline ends came to 15 bases. CDR1 and CDR2 from the germline V gene are MGHRA and YSYEKL. This CDR3 comprises 14 residues.